This T cell receptor (beta chain) is drawn from a study of early T cells in non-severe SARS-CoV-2 infection. Across the whole study: The authors sequenced bulk RNA from unsorted whole blood, leaving chains unpaired.

Germline CDR1 SGHDN, CDR2 FVKESK. This CDR3 is built from 12 residues. V was pared by 6 bases and J by 8 bases, with 10 bases between. Individual cDNA molecules received unique molecular identifiers during library preparation. Each CDR3 protein is one row after TCRdb ran MiXCR on the 5' RACE reads. This table has 60,000 to 65,000 distinct CDR3 sequences, roughly an eighth appearing once. This clonotype showed up many times. J is TRBJ1-4 and V is TRBV14; possibly TRBD1 for D (5 bases). The receptor comes from an adult who was a healthcare worker with PCR-confirmed SARS-CoV-2 infection or an uninfected control (not recorded which). Sequenced sample: whole blood. For the CDR3, the DNA is TGTGCCAGCAGTCGGAGGACAGAAAAACTGTTTTTT. Its protein is CASSRRTEKLFF.